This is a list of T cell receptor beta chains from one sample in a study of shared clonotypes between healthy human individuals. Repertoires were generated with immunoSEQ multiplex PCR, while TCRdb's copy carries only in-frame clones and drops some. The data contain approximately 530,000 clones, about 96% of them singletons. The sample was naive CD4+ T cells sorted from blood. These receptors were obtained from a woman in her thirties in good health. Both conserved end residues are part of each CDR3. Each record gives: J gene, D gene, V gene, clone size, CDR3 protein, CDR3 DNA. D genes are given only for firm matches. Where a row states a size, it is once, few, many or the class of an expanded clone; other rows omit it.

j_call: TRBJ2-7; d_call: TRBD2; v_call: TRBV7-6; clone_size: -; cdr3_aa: CASSLGGPAGGRWEQYF; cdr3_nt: TGTGCCAGCAGCTTAGGAGGTCCAGCGGGAGGGCGGTGGGAGCAGTACTTC
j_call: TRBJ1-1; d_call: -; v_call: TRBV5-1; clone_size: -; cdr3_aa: CASSLVQTNTEAFF; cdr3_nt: TGCGCCAGCAGCTTGGTTCAGACGAACACTGAAGCTTTCTTT
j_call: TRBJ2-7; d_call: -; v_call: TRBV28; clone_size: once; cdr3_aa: CASSPWTDEQYF; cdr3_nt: TGTGCCAGCAGTCCCTGGACCGACGAGCAGTACTTC
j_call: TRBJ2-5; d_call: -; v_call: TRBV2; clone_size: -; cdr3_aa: CASIYQGSGQETQYF; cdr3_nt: TGTGCCAGCATCTACCAGGGGAGTGGGCAAGAGACCCAGTACTTC
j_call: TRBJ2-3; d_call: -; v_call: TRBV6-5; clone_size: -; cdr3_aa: CASRGVTDTQYF; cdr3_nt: TGTGCCAGCAGGGGGGTGACAGATACGCAGTATTTT
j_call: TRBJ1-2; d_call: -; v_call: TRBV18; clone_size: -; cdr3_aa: CASSPERYYGYTF; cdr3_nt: TGTGCCAGCTCTCCCGAGAGGTACTATGGCTACACCTTC
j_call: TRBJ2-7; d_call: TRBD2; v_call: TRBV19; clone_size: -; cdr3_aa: CASSVAGGPSYEQYF; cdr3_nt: TGTGCCAGTAGTGTAGCGGGAGGGCCATCCTACGAGCAGTACTTC
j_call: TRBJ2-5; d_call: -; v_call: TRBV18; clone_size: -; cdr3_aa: CASSPLLSEETQYF; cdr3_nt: TGTGCCAGCTCACCACTCTTGTCAGAAGAGACCCAGTACTTC
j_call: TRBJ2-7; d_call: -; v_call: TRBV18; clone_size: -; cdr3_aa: CASSPERSGPYEQYF; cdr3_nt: TGTGCCAGCTCACCCGAACGTTCCGGGCCCTACGAGCAGTACTTC
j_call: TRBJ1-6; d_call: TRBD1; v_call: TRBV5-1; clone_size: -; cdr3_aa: CASSKDRGGNSPLHF; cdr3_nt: TGCGCCAGCAGCAAGGACAGGGGAGGCAATTCACCCCTCCACTTT
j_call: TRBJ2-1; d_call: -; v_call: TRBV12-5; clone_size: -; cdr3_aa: CASGLGVLDEQFF; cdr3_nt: TGTGCTAGTGGTTTGGGCGTGTTGGATGAGCAGTTCTTC
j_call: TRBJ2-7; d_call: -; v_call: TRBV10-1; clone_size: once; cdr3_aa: CARTVIRAPNYEQYF; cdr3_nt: TGCGCCAGGACCGTTATTAGGGCGCCAAACTACGAGCAGTACTTC
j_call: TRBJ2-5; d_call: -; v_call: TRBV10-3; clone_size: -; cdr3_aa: CAMGIGETQYF; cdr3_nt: TGTGCCATGGGTATAGGGGAGACCCAGTACTTC
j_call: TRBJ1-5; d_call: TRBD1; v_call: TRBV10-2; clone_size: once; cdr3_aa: CASRKAGDSLNQPQHF; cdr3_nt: TGCGCCAGCAGGAAAGCCGGGGACAGTCTAAATCAGCCCCAGCATTTT
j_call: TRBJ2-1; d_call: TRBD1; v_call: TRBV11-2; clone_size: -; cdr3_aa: CASSLDRVAYNEQFF; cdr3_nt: TGTGCCAGCAGTCTCGACAGGGTCGCCTACAATGAGCAGTTCTTC
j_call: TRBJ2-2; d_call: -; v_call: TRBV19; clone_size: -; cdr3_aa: CASSLRQSNTGELFF; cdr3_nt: TGTGCCAGTAGCCTTAGACAGTCGAACACCGGGGAGCTGTTTTTT
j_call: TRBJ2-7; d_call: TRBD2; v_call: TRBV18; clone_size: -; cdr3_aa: CASSPPGTSYEQYF; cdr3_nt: TGTGCCAGCTCACCACCCGGGACTAGCTACGAGCAGTACTTC
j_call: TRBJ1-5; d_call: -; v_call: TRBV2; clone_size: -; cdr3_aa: CASRGTNSNQPQHF; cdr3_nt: TGTGCCAGCAGAGGGACAAATAGCAATCAGCCCCAGCATTTT
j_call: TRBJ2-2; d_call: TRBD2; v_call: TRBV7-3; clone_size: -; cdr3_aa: CASSLHQAGVTGELFF; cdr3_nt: TGTGCCAGCAGCCTCCATCAAGCGGGAGTCACCGGGGAGCTGTTTTTT
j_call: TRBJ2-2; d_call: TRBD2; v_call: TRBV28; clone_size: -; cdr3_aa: CASSFPGLAGVGTGELFF; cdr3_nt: TGTGCCAGCAGTTTTCCGGGACTAGCGGGAGTTGGCACCGGGGAGCTGTTTTTT
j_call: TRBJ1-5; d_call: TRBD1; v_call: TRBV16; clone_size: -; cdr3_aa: CASSQLEQGGRRPQHF; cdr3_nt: TGTGCCAGCAGCCAATTGGAACAGGGGGGACGACGGCCCCAGCATTTT
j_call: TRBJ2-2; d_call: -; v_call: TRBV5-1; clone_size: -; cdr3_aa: CASSLDRVTGELFF; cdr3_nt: TGCGCCAGCAGCTTGGATCGTGTCACCGGGGAGCTGTTTTTT
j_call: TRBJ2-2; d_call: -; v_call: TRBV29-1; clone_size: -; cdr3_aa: CSVDKNTGELFF; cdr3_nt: TGCAGCGTTGACAAGAACACCGGGGAGCTGTTTTTT
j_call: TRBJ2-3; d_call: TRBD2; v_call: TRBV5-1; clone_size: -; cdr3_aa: CASVLAGGYTDTQYF; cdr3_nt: TGCGCCAGCGTCCTAGCGGGCGGATACACAGATACGCAGTATTTT